This TCR beta chain appears in the sequencing data of a study of cytomegalovirus exposure and HLA in healthy donors. Looking at the study overall: Tens of millions of unique TCRs from HLA-typed donors made up an early data release.

This CDR3 comprises 13 residues. Trimming pared 7 bases from V and 3 bases from J, leaving 10 bases between. Germline CDR1 is SNHLY and CDR2 is FYNNEI. This clone showed up just a few times. PCR employed 60 Vbeta and 13 Jbeta primers. The assay was immunoSEQ multiplex PCR, and TCRdb's table has in-frame clones only and misses some. The repertoire holds 75,000 to 80,000 clones, with under 80% as singletons. The sequenced material came from PBMCs. The chain recombines TRBV2 with TRBJ1-5, with D perhaps TRBD1 (6 bases). This clonotype was sampled from a male donor in good health and CMV-seropositive. The CDR3 here is CASTTGLNQPQHF. CDR3 bases: TGTGCCAGCACTACAGGGCTCAATCAGCCCCAGCATTTT.